Listed below are T cell receptor beta chains from one sample, sequenced in a study of human T cells and chemical hapten exposure. TCRdb ran MiXCR on the RACE reads and lists one entry per CDR3 protein. The repertoire holds fewer than 100,000 distinct CDR3 sequences, with 8.5% to 9.5% as singletons. Sequences were obtained from whole blood. All receptors come from a female donor in good health. Some clones in this sample may be carry-over from other donors' samples. The conserved cysteine and the conserved F or W are not part of the CDR3 here. The D gene is left open where the match is weak.

J	V	D	CDR3
TRBJ2-3	TRBV12-3/TRBV12-4	TRBD2	ASRDDSWRGGSDTQY
TRBJ2-3	TRBV5-1	-	ASSLEDSSTDTQY
TRBJ1-5	TRBV7-9	-	ASSLGSGLGVAQH
TRBJ1-4	TRBV4-2	-	ASSQELSGVAEKLF
TRBJ2-3	TRBV7-8	TRBD2	ASSLVGLAPDTQY
TRBJ2-7	TRBV7-8	TRBD2	ASSPKWAAGGSKY
TRBJ1-3	TRBV12-3/TRBV12-4	-	ASSLGNTIY
TRBJ1-2	TRBV7-8	TRBD1	ASTYLNRGKGYGYT
TRBJ1-6	TRBV6-6	-	ASRGPYSPLH
TRBJ2-7	TRBV6-2/TRBV6-3	-	ASSYSSGTDPYEQY
TRBJ2-3	TRBV29-1	TRBD2	SVEDLLVAGGTDTQY
TRBJ2-1	TRBV20-1	-	SARSGSSYNEQF
TRBJ2-7	TRBV29-1	TRBD2	SVGLAAYEQY
TRBJ2-3	TRBV5-1	TRBD2	ASSFSPRLAGEDTQY
TRBJ1-2	TRBV4-2	-	ASSQGELSYGYT
TRBJ2-1	TRBV29-1	-	SVDAEQF
TRBJ1-4	TRBV11-2	-	ASSLMSASATNEKLF
TRBJ1-1	TRBV20-1	-	SARDRRGEGAF
TRBJ2-6	TRBV20-1	TRBD2	SAETDLAGGPGANVLT
TRBJ2-7	TRBV5-6	-	ASSTDIGSYEQY
TRBJ2-5	TRBV4-1	TRBD1	ASSQDLDRVNQETQY
TRBJ2-1	TRBV4-2	TRBD2	ASSQDSPGGLDDEQF
TRBJ2-1	TRBV5-1	TRBD2	ASSLAGDYNEQF
TRBJ2-2	TRBV2	-	ASTDSQNTGELF
TRBJ2-3	TRBV10-3	TRBD1	AIRGTGGEMDTQY
TRBJ2-5	TRBV5-1	-	ASSNGVGETQY
TRBJ1-5	TRBV7-9	-	ASSVEGNQPQH
TRBJ2-7	TRBV4-1	-	ASSQGNSAFYEQY
TRBJ1-6	TRBV20-1	-	SASLGMGSPLH
TRBJ1-1	TRBV5-1	-	ASSLIGGGASEAF
TRBJ2-3	TRBV7-9	TRBD2	ASSFRLAGGGTDTQY
TRBJ2-7	TRBV20-1	-	SAPVGGPANEQY
TRBJ2-7	TRBV7-2	TRBD1	ASRSPRDRAWNEQY
TRBJ1-5	TRBV9	-	ASSVSQEQPQH
TRBJ2-5	TRBV6-5	-	ASSYSWAPEGTQY
TRBJ2-2	TRBV5-1	-	ASSLFSQGGNTGELF
TRBJ1-5	TRBV4-2	-	ASSHIARPRGASPQH
TRBJ1-5	TRBV12-3/TRBV12-4	-	ASSDGYQPQH
TRBJ2-3	TRBV20-1	-	SAPNRGSSTDTQY